This TCR beta chain stems from a study of T-cell reconstitution after alpha-beta-depleted transplantation in children. Study-wide results and limits: Reports say that about two months after transplant, the alpha-beta T cells came out of several hundred graft clones that had expanded. Elevated TCRbeta diversity at day 60 was traced, in some patients, to surviving recipient T cells and thymic progenitors. After one year, T-cell counts and TCRbeta diversity mostly came from new T cells.

A note on this clonotype: Its target is not known.

Molecular barcoding with unique molecular identifiers was used for the TCRbeta library. TCRdb analysed the PCR reads with MiXCR anew, one entry per CDR3 protein. The data contain about a million distinct CDR3 sequences, around 30% of them singletons. V lost 5 bases, J lost 1 base, and 11 bases lay in between. This CDR3 comprises 14 residues. CDR1 and CDR2 from the germline V gene are LNHNV and YYDKDF (reference sequence). V gene TRBV15 combines with J gene TRBJ2-5, with D perhaps matching TRBD1 (5 bases). Sequences were derived from PBMCs, mostly from graft donor cells, sampled 360 days after TCRalphabeta/CD19-depleted stem cell transplant. The sequence was obtained from a boy in the first two years of life who had a stem cell transplant for SCID, so the T cells may come from the graft donor. The CDR3 region has the DNA TGTGCCACCAGCCAGGGCCCTCCCCAAGAGACCCAGTACTTC. Its translation is CATSQGPPQETQYF.